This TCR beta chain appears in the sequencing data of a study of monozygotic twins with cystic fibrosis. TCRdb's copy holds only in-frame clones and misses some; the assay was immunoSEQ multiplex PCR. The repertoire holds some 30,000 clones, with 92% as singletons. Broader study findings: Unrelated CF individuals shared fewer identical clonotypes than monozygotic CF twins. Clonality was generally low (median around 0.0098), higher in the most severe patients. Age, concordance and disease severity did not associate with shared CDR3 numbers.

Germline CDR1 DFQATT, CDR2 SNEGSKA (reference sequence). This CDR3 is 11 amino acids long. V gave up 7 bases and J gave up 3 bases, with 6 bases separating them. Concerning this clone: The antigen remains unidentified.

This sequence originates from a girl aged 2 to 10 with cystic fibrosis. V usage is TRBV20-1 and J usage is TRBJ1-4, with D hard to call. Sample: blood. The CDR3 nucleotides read TGCAGTGGCCGAGCTAATGAAAAACTGTTTTTT. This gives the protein CSGRANEKLFF.